The 2 T cell receptor beta chains listed next were all sequenced from one sample in a study of blood T cell repertoires in COVID-19. Sequencing was performed with immunoSEQ multiplex PCR; in TCRdb, only in-frame clones are kept and a portion is missing. The sample contains some 220,000 clones, just over 85% of which appear only once. The sample was PBMCs or T cells enriched from blood (not recorded which). These receptors all stem from a woman aged 40 to 50 with acute COVID-19.

This chain links TRBV19 with TRBJ1-5, with D possibly matching TRBD1 (5 bases). Germline CDR1 reads LNHDA; CDR2 reads SQIVND (reference sequence). CDR3 length equals 15 residues. The V end was cut by 3 bases, the J end by 0 bases, with 9 bases between. This CDR3 is CASSMSGHSNQPQHF. CDR3 nucleotides: TGTGCCAGTAGTATGTCAGGGCATAGCAATCAGCCCCAGCATTTT.

The chain is built from TRBV5-4 and TRBJ1-3; TRBD1 is a possible D gene (6 bases). The CDR3 sequence is 14 residues long. V was cut by 0 bases and J by 4 bases, with 8 bases left in between. CDR1 is SGHNT and CDR2 is YYREEE in the germline V gene (reference sequence). The CDR3 region has the DNA TGTGCCAGCAGCTTGGTGGGGGCAGGAAACACCATATATTTT. Translation gives CASSLVGAGNTIYF.